The 12 T cell receptor beta chains listed next were all sequenced from one sample in a study of human T cells and chemical hapten exposure. TCRdb reprocessed the RACE reads via MiXCR and lists one record per CDR3 protein. The repertoire holds 200,000 to 300,000 distinct CDR3 sequences, about 8.6% seen once, with 2% to 2.5% in the top ten. Time point here: pre-sensitization, week 0. The treatment: therapeutic diphenylcyclopropenone sensitization with weekly scalp DPC. The starting material was whole blood, obtained in connection with sensitization to the hapten diphenylcyclopropenone (DPC). All receptors derive from a woman aged 40 to 50 with alopecia areata. Some clones in this sample may be carry-over from other donors' samples.

This clonotype was recorded a few times. This chain joins TRBV7-9 and TRBJ2-7; a weak D match, TRBD2 (6 bases). The CDR3 length is 14 residues. The germline CDR1 and CDR2 sequences are SEHNR and FQNEAQ (reference sequence). V lost 1 base to trimming and J lost 3 bases, with 10 bases between them. As DNA, the CDR3 is TGTGCCAGCAGCTTAGACGGACTAAACTACGAGCAGTACTTC. Protein product: CASSLDGLNYEQYF.

The sample holds a few counts of this clonotype. The rearrangement joins TRBV2 to TRBJ2-3; D might be TRBD2 (6 bases). CDR1 and CDR2 (germline): SNHLY, FYNNEI. CDR3 length: 14 residues. The V end was cut by 7 bases, the J end by 2 bases, with 13 bases between. CDR3 in amino acids: CASTGTPFTDTQYF. The DNA of the CDR3 is TGTGCCAGCACCGGGACTCCTTTCACAGATACGCAGTATTTT.

CDR3 in DNA: TGTGCCAGCAGCCCAAGACTAGCGGGACGGGCAGATACGCAGTATTTT. Its translation: CASSPRLAGRADTQYF. The V and J genes are TRBV7-9 and TRBJ2-3; the match to TRBD2 covers 11 bases. Trimming at V came to 5 bases and at J to 4 bases, leaving 8 bases not matched to a gene. This CDR3 region has 16 residues. The germline V gene has CDR1 SEHNR and CDR2 FQNEAQ (reference sequence). Based on the CDR3 plus reference TRBV7-9 and TRBJ2-3, the full variable domain is DTGVSQNPRHKITKRGQNVTFRCDPISEHNRLYWYRQTLGQGPEFLTYFQNEAQLEKSRLLSDRFSAERPKGSFSTLEIQRTEQGDSAMYLCASSPRLAGRADTQYFGPGTRLTVL.

At least ten counts were recorded for this clonotype. The chain couples TRBV12-3 or TRBV12-4 to TRBJ2-7; possibly TRBD2 for D (6 bases). V was shortened by 7 bases and J by 2 bases, with 18 bases between the two germline ends. CDR3 size: 15 residues. CDR3 amino acids: CASTLGGRGTYEQYF. CDR3 bases: TGTGCCAGCACCCTTGGGGGGAGAGGCACCTACGAGCAGTACTTC.

This clonotype was detected a few times. The CDR3 nucleotides read TGTGCCAGCAGTTCAGGGAGATCGAACTATGGCTACACCTTC. The encoded protein is CASSSGRSNYGYTF. The J gene is TRBJ1-2, the V gene TRBV12-3 or TRBV12-4; possibly TRBD1 for D (5 bases). Trimming removed 4 bases from V and 2 bases from J, with 11 bases in between. The CDR3 totals 14 residues.

This clonotype was found many times. The gene calls are TRBV12-3 or TRBV12-4 and TRBJ2-1, with 12 positions matching TRBD2. Trimming removed 5 bases from V and 7 bases from J; junction bases left unmatched: 9. The CDR3 runs 16 residues. The CDR3 bases are TGTGCCAGCAGTCCCCGACTAGCGGGAGCAGGAAATGAGCAGTTCTTC. Translated: CASSPRLAGAGNEQFF.

The V gene is TRBV3-1, the J gene TRBJ2-7; 7 positions agree with TRBD2. V shed 1 base, J shed 2 bases, and the junction held 5 bases outside the gene matches. Germline V gene data show CDR1 as LGHDT and CDR2 as YNNKEL (reference sequence). The CDR3 length is 15 residues. In DNA, the CDR3 is TGTGCCAGCAGCCAAGGTCGGGACTACGCCTACGAGCAGTACTTC. Protein sequence: CASSQGRDYAYEQYF.

This clonotype was observed a few times. This chain connects TRBV10-3 to TRBJ2-5; D assignment may be TRBD1 or TRBD2 (7 bases each). The germline V gene has CDR1 ENHRY and CDR2 SYGVKD. The CDR3 covers 15 residues. V lost 3 bases, J lost 5 bases, and 16 bases lay in between. This chain's CDR3 is CAISDHRGGAETQYF. The CDR3 bases are TGTGCCATCAGTGATCACAGGGGAGGGGCGGAGACCCAGTACTTC.

J is TRBJ1-3 and V is TRBV20-1; weak D call: TRBD1 (5 bases). Germline V lookup: CDR1 DFQATT, CDR2 SNEGSKA (reference sequence). Trimming took off 5 bases at V and 2 bases at J, with 19 bases between the two ends. The CDR3 runs 16 residues. The CDR3 DNA reads TGCAGTGCTTCAATTCCCCGCAGGGAGGCTGGAAACACCATATATTTT. Translating gives CSASIPRREAGNTIYF.

The chain recombines TRBV18 with TRBJ2-5; 8 bases agree with TRBD1. The V segment lost 4 bases and the J segment 4 bases; nucleotides outside the gene matches: 8. Germline V gene lookup returns CDR1 KGHSH and CDR2 LQKENI. The CDR3 consists of 15 residues. The CDR3 is CASSLRQGFSETQYF. In DNA form, the CDR3 reads TGTGCCAGCTCACTGCGACAGGGGTTCTCAGAGACCCAGTACTTC. Supplemented by reference TRBV18 and TRBJ2-5, the full variable domain reads NAGVMQNPRHLVRRRGQEARLRCSPMKGHSHVYWYRQLPEEGLKFMVYLQKENIIDESGMPKERFSAEFPKEGPSILRIQQVVRGDSAAYFCASSLRQGFSETQYFGPGTRLLVL.

The rearrangement joins TRBV27 to TRBJ1-5; 9 bases map to TRBD1. The ends lost 6 bases at V and 0 bases at J; junction bases unmatched: 3. Looked up from germline, CDR1 is MNHEY and CDR2 is SMNVEV (reference sequence). CDR3 size: 15 residues. CDR3 coding DNA: TGTGCCAGCAGGGGACAGGGACATAGCAATCAGCCCCAGCATTTT. Translating it yields CASRGQGHSNQPQHF.

Only a few counts were recorded for this clonotype. The J gene is TRBJ2-1, the V gene TRBV29-1, with D tentatively TRBD1 or TRBD2 (5 bases each). Germline-derived CDR1 and CDR2 are SQVTM and ANQGSEA. Trimming removed 3 bases from V and 6 bases from J, with 6 bases in between. The CDR3 runs 11 residues. The CDR3 here is CSVDGGNEQFF. DNA for the CDR3: TGCAGCGTTGATGGGGGCAATGAGCAGTTCTTC.